This TCR beta chain appears in the sequencing data of a study of shared clonotypes between healthy human individuals (TCRdb year 2020). About the investigation overall: The cohort comprised a couple of women and a few men aged 18 to 49 years. The study deeply sequenced blood TCR repertoires of five healthy adults to estimate repertoire size and the extent of clonotype sharing between individuals. To increase sequencing depth and limit assay-specific biases, TCR repertoire library preparation and sequencing were carried out by different laboratories using diverse techniques. Per donor, leukapheresis produced somewhere between about 0.94 and 10 billion PBMCs. General conclusions and limits of the study: Only blood was sampled, and tissue TCR repertoires likely differ from those in blood. Based on pairwise subsampling, the degree of clonotype sharing among donors was expected to be affected by sequencing depth. The genetic and exposure-history diversity represented was limited by the small number of donors.

Using the deep immunoSEQ assay, multiplex PCR amplified TCR CDR3 regions from genomic DNA. Extracted genomic DNA from each cell subset was spread evenly across all wells of several immunoSEQ 96-well plates, with each plate serving as a replicate. For unsorted PBMC, 300 ng of genomic DNA, equivalent to 25,000 to 35,000 T cell genomes, went into each replicate PCR. Unsorted PBMC genomic DNA was sequenced across ten immunoSEQ deep assay plates. Purified libraries were quantified with a Qubit 3.0 fluorometer, sized on a Bioanalyzer 2100, and re-quantified with the KAPA Library Quantification kit. A separate single-read 150-cycle Illumina NextSeq 550 flow cell was used to sequence each immunoSEQ 96-well plate. The authors' pipeline ran thus. Because the immunoSEQ output held only junctional sequences and lacked quality scores, the filtering could not match the filtering applied to full-length reads. To assign V/J genes and CDR3, sequences were annotated against IMGT germline references using PyIR, a Python wrapper for IgBLAST v1.9. Reads with weak V/J assignments (E-value above 1e-6), missing CDR3, stop codons, out-of-frame junctions, or ambiguous translated residues were removed. V3J clonotypes were defined as sequences sharing an identical inferred V gene, J gene, and CDR3 amino acid sequence. Percentage overlap between repertoires was computed as shared unique clonotypes divided by the size of the smaller repertoire. Three approaches were used to assess repertoire richness: RTK rarefaction, the Chao1 estimator, and Recon v2.1 estimates of unobserved clonotypes. TCRdb stores this immuneACCESS table with in-frame sequences only. Part of the clones is absent; in the studies checked, under half of the shortfall reflects unresolved V genes, and no reason is known for the rest. The DNA gave D and trimming, while V, J and clone size come from that table. Recorded for this sample are fewer than 500,000 clones; over 60% of them occurred a single time. Of the sample, around 13% is held by the ten largest clones.

As for this clone: Its specific antigen is unknown. The input lacks base qualities; no much larger clone sits a single base away.

CDR1 is given as WSHSY and CDR2 as SAAADI, both from the germline V gene. V gives up 6 bases and J gives up 0 bases, and the segment between their germline ends measures 15 bases. The CDR3 has 16 amino acids, counting the end cysteine and phenylalanine. Here the CDR3 DNA is all that survives: 48 bases in frame from base 1. Donors were healthy HIV-negative adults with no recently reported acute infections or vaccinations. Every donor was a Caucasian adult residing in Nashville, Tennessee, USA. For unsorted samples, 80 million to 100 million PBMCs were counted, and genomic DNA was extracted using the QIAamp DNA Blood Mini kit. After blood collection by leukapheresis, PBMCs were isolated using Ficoll-Histopaque density gradient centrifugation and then cryopreserved in the vapor phase of liquid nitrogen.

Recombination linked TRBV10-2 to TRBJ1-3; the D gene is unclear. The receptor comes from a woman in her forties in good health. Some clones in this sample may be carry-over from other donors' samples. The sample taken for sequencing was PBMCs. The CDR3 here reads CASRTQSDGSGNTIYF. The bases read TGCGCCAGCAGGACCCAGTCGGACGGCTCTGGAAACACCATATATTTT.